The present T cell receptor (beta chain) was sequenced within a study of human T cells and chemical hapten exposure. What the library attached to individual cDNA molecules were unique molecular identifiers. In TCRdb, the RACE reads were re-called with MiXCR into one record per CDR3 protein. The data show 55,000 to 75,000 distinct CDR3 sequences, around 7% seen once. Time point defined: pre-sensitization, week 0. Sample treatment: therapeutic diphenylcyclopropenone sensitization with weekly scalp DPC. Many counts were recorded for this clonotype. The V gene end was trimmed by 0 bases and the J gene end by 7 bases; junction bases not matched to a gene: 5. This CDR3 spans 13 amino acids. Germline values: CDR1 GTSNPN, CDR2 SVGIG (reference sequence).

The chain recombines TRBV30 with TRBJ2-7; 8 positions agree with TRBD1. Specimen: whole blood, collected in connection with sensitization to the hapten diphenylcyclopropenone (DPC). This TCR derives from a woman in her 30s with alopecia areata. Some clones in this sample may be carry-over from other donors' samples. DNA for the CDR3: TGTGCCTGGAGTGTATGGACAGGGCGGGAGCAGTACTTC. Its protein product is CAWSVWTGREQYF.